One and the same sample provided the 24 T cell receptor beta chains below, sequenced in a study of response to subunit inactivated influenza vaccine. TCRdb re-derived calls from the RT-PCR reads in MiXCR, one entry per CDR3 protein. The sample has roughly 500,000 distinct CDR3 sequences, more than 15% seen once. This material consisted of CD4+ T cells sorted from PBMCs, taken less than 30 months after vaccination. These receptor sequences come from a man between 50 and 75 years old who received an inactivated influenza vaccine.

This clonotype was counted only a few times. This chain uses TRBV20-1 with TRBJ2-1, with TRBD2 matching over 10 bases. This CDR3 spans 15 amino acids. Germline V CDR1 and CDR2: DFQATT, SNEGSKA (reference sequence). The J segment lost 5 bases and the V segment lost 3 bases, leaving 7 bases of the junction unmatched. The CDR3 bases are TGCAGTGCTAGGACCGCTAGCGGGAGCGACAATGAGCAGTTCTTC. Translation: CSARTASGSDNEQFF.

Only a few counts were recorded for this clonotype. The chain carries TRBV5-1 and TRBJ2-7; D unresolved. CDR1 and CDR2 from the germline V gene are SGHRS and YFSETQ. The germline V and J ends were trimmed by 0 bases and 6 bases, with 10 bases remaining between them. The CDR3 has 13 residues. The CDR3 reads CASSLAYTGEQYF. CDR3 coding DNA: TGCGCCAGCAGCTTGGCCTACACTGGCGAGCAGTACTTC. The whole variable domain, remainder taken from reference TRBV5-1 and TRBJ2-7, is KAGVTQTPRYLIKTRGQQVTLSCSPISGHRSVSWYQQTPGQGLQFLFEYFSETQRNKGNFPGRFSGRQFSNSRSEMNVSTLELGDSALYLCASSLAYTGEQYFGPGTRLTVT.

This clonotype has ten or more counts. The V and J genes are TRBV5-1 and TRBJ2-7; no definite D call. This CDR3 contains 12 residues. V lost 4 bases, J lost 5 bases, and 10 bases lay in between. Germline CDR1 is SGHRS and CDR2 is YFSETQ. CDR3: CASSKTLDEQYF. As DNA, the CDR3 is TGCGCCAGCAGCAAAACGCTAGACGAGCAGTACTTC.

This clonotype was seen at least ten times. The chain is built from TRBV4-3 and TRBJ2-3; D unresolved. Germline V gene sequence: CDR1 LGHNA, CDR2 YSLEER. The CDR3 is 14 amino acids. The V and J ends lost 0 bases and 4 bases respectively, with 8 bases between them. CDR3 loop: CASSQDLVSDTQYF. The CDR3 DNA reads as TGCGCCAGCAGCCAAGACCTAGTTTCAGATACGCAGTATTTT.

This clonotype has just a few counts. This rearrangement joins TRBV5-1 to TRBJ1-1; perhaps TRBD1 as D (6 bases). Germline lookup yields CDR1 SGHRS and CDR2 YFSETQ. Between the trimmed V and J ends, which lost 0 bases and 4 bases, there was a span of 13 bases. The CDR3 extends over 15 amino acids. The CDR3 DNA follows: TGCGCCAGCAGCTTGGAGGCAGGGGCCATCACTGAAGCTTTCTTT. As protein: CASSLEAGAITEAFF.

In this sample, this clonotype turned up a few times. V is TRBV11-3 and J is TRBJ2-1; D is perhaps TRBD1 or TRBD2 (5 bases each). The V gene lost 5 bases and the J gene lost 9 bases, with 20 bases spanning the gap. This CDR3 region has 15 residues. Looked up from germline, CDR1 is SGHNT and CDR2 is YENEEA. The CDR3 region is CASSVGVGKGPEQFF. The CDR3 nucleotides read TGTGCCAGCAGCGTGGGAGTCGGTAAGGGACCTGAGCAGTTCTTC. The full variable domain, its missing parts supplied by reference TRBV11-3 and TRBJ2-1, is EAGVVQSPRYKIIEKKQPVAFWCNPISGHNTLYWYLQNLGQGPELLIRYENEEAVDDSQLPKDRFSAERLKGVDSTLKIQPAELGDSAVYLCASSVGVGKGPEQFFGPGTRLTVL.

The gene calls are TRBV18 and TRBJ1-4; D not resolved. Trimming took 4 bases from V and 7 from J, leaving 16 bases between them. Germline V gene sequence: CDR1 KGHSH, CDR2 LQKENI. This CDR3 comprises 15 residues. CDR3 sequence (DNA): TGTGCCAGCTCACTCCAGCCCCAACGGGGTGAAAAACTGTTTTTT. This gives the protein CASSLQPQRGEKLFF. The full variable domain, in which reference TRBV18 and TRBJ1-4 provide the parts outside the CDR3, is NAGVMQNPRHLVRRRGQEARLRCSPMKGHSHVYWYRQLPEEGLKFMVYLQKENIIDESGMPKERFSAEFPKEGPSILRIQQVVRGDSAAYFCASSLQPQRGEKLFFGSGTQLSVL.

This clonotype was detected many times. The chain recombines TRBV29-1 with TRBJ2-7; the match to TRBD1 covers 8 bases. The V segment lost 6 bases and the J segment 2 bases; nucleotides outside the gene matches: 18. This CDR3 is built from 17 residues. CDR1 SQVTM and CDR2 ANQGSEA come from the germline V gene. CDR3 in amino acids: CSVMGGVGDRSAYEQYF. In nucleotides, the CDR3 is TGCAGCGTCATGGGAGGCGTAGGGGACAGGTCCGCCTACGAGCAGTACTTC.

The V and J genes are TRBV20-1 and TRBJ1-5; D is ambiguous. Germline CDR1 and CDR2: DFQATT and SNEGSKA (reference sequence). There are 14 residues in the CDR3. Deletions cut 0 bases from V and 6 bases from J, with 12 bases between. Here the CDR3 reads CSARDIAGGQPQHF. In DNA form, the CDR3 reads TGCAGTGCTAGAGATATCGCAGGCGGTCAGCCCCAGCATTTT.

This rearrangement joins TRBV5-1 to TRBJ2-1, with 10 positions matching TRBD2. Germline CDR1 SGHRS, CDR2 YFSETQ. Unmatched junction bases numbered 12, after V lost 0 bases and J lost 6 bases. The CDR3 is 18 amino acids. The CDR3 reads CASSLARLAGDSANEQFF. CDR3 nucleotide sequence: TGCGCCAGCAGCTTGGCCAGGCTAGCGGGAGATTCGGCCAATGAGCAGTTCTTC.

This clonotype was detected only a few times. V is TRBV5-6 and J is TRBJ2-3; 7 nucleotides line up with TRBD1. J gave up 2 bases and V 4 bases, and 7 bases lay outside the gene matches. The CDR3 spans 15 residues. From germline, CDR1 is SGHDT and CDR2 YYEEEE. As DNA, the CDR3 is TGTGCCAGCAGCGGTGGGACAGACTACACAGATACGCAGTATTTT. As protein: CASSGGTDYTDTQYF.

The chain uses TRBV5-1 and TRBJ2-3; D is ambiguous. Germline-derived CDR1 and CDR2 are SGHRS and YFSETQ. V was clipped by 4 bases and J by 6 bases, with 12 bases between them. This CDR3 is 13 amino acids long. CDR3: CASSPYPPDTQYF. DNA of the CDR3: TGCGCCAGCAGCCCCTATCCCCCGGATACGCAGTATTTT.

This chain uses TRBV18 with TRBJ2-1, with D perhaps TRBD1 (5 bases). Germline V lookup: CDR1 KGHSH, CDR2 LQKENI. Trimming pared 6 bases from V and 12 bases from J, leaving 15 bases between. The CDR3 covers 12 residues. CDR3 loop: CASSTVSTGQFF. In DNA form, the CDR3 reads TGTGCCAGCTCGACAGTGTCTACCGGGCAGTTCTTC.

The gene calls are TRBV12-3 or TRBV12-4 and TRBJ2-6; D assignment may be TRBD1 or TRBD2 (5 bases each). Trimming removed 4 bases at V and 0 bases at J, with 10 bases between. This CDR3 spans 16 amino acids. CDR3 sequence: CASSSGRDSGANVLTF. In nucleotides, the CDR3 is TGTGCCAGCAGTTCGGGACGGGACTCTGGGGCCAACGTCCTGACTTTC.

This clonotype has at least ten counts. This sequence joins TRBV9 and TRBJ2-3; no clear D. V dropped 1 base and J dropped 0 bases, with 9 bases sitting between them. This CDR3 has 15 amino acids. Germline values: CDR1 SGDLS, CDR2 YYNGEE. The CDR3 DNA reads TGTGCCAGCAGCGTAAGTCCCTCAAGCACAGATACGCAGTATTTT. Amino acid sequence: CASSVSPSSTDTQYF.

The V gene is TRBV6-1, the J gene TRBJ2-2; tentative D call: TRBD1 (6 bases). Trimming took off 7 bases at V and 6 bases at J, with 15 bases between the two ends. The CDR3 length is 14 residues. Per the germline V gene, CDR1 is MNHNS and CDR2 is SASEGT. The CDR3 DNA follows: TGTGCCAGCAAGGCAGGGGTTAAGGCCGGGGAGCTGTTTTTT. Translated: CASKAGVKAGELFF.

This clonotype was found a few times. V and J are TRBV7-8 and TRBJ2-7; D remains unclear. CDR3 length equals 15 residues. CDR1 SGHVS and CDR2 FQNEAQ come from the germline V gene. The V and J ends lost 3 bases and 2 bases respectively, with 14 bases between them. The CDR3 DNA is TGTGCCAGCAGCTTTGAGGTACAGAGAGCCTACGAGCAGTACTTC. It encodes CASSFEVQRAYEQYF. The complete variable domain, with remaining parts taken from reference TRBV7-8 and TRBJ2-7, reads GAGVSQSPRYKVAKRGQDVALRCDPISGHVSLFWYQQALGQGPEFLTYFQNEAQLDKSGLPSDRFFAERPEGSVSTLKIQRTQQEDSAVYLCASSFEVQRAYEQYFGPGTRLTVT.

This clonotype was seen a few times. The chain links TRBV28 to TRBJ2-1, with 8 positions matching TRBD2. V shed 2 bases, J shed 0 bases, and the junction held 6 bases outside the gene matches. CDR3 length: 17 residues. The germline V gene has CDR1 MDHEN and CDR2 SYDVKM. The CDR3 is CASSLIGSGISYNEQFF. The CDR3, as DNA: TGTGCCAGCAGTTTAATCGGTAGCGGGATCTCCTACAATGAGCAGTTCTTC.

CDR3 DNA sequence: TGCAGTGCTGTTCCCGGGACAGGGGGCGGAGGGGCCAACGTCCTGACTTTC. Translated, it gives CSAVPGTGGGGANVLTF. The V and J genes are TRBV20-1 and TRBJ2-6; 12 nucleotides line up with TRBD1. This CDR3 has 17 residues. CDR1 and CDR2 (germline): DFQATT, SNEGSKA (reference sequence). Trimming cost V 5 bases and J 4 bases; bases outside gene matches: 9.

The rearrangement joins TRBV7-8 to TRBJ2-1, with TRBD1 matching over 10 bases. The germline gives CDR1 SGHVS, CDR2 FQNEAQ. J lost 7 bases, V lost 5 bases, and 11 bases had no gene match. The CDR3 spans 16 residues. Here the CDR3 DNA reads TGTGCCAGCAGCCTTACAGGACAGGGGGTTTTGAATGAGCAGTTCTTC. Its translation is CASSLTGQGVLNEQFF.

The chain uses TRBV6-1 and TRBJ1-1; D is unclear. The CDR3 has 14 amino acids. Germline loops: CDR1 MNHNS, CDR2 SASEGT. Trimming took off 2 bases at V and 5 bases at J, with 12 bases between the two ends. The CDR3 coding sequence is TGTGCCAGCAGTGAACTCCCCCGGCAGACTGAAGCTTTCTTT. It codes for CASSELPRQTEAFF.

This clonotype was counted a few times. The V and J genes are TRBV3-1 and TRBJ1-3; unclear D gene. The CDR3 is made up of 13 amino acids. The germline V and J ends were trimmed by 1 base and 8 bases, with 9 bases remaining between them. CDR1 LGHDT and CDR2 YNNKEL come from the germline V gene (reference sequence). CDR3 residues: CASSQGVADTIYF. DNA of the CDR3: TGTGCCAGCAGCCAAGGCGTGGCGGACACCATATATTTT.

The count of this clonotype is one. This chain connects TRBV7-2 to TRBJ2-5; TRBD2 agrees at 10 bases. The CDR3 length is 16 residues. V lost 2 bases and J lost 5; bases outside the gene matches: 8. The germline V gene encodes CDR1 SGHTA and CDR2 FQGNSA. The CDR3 DNA follows: TGTGCCAGCAGCTTACGCGCTAGCGGGAGAGGGGAGACCCAGTACTTC. This translates into CASSLRASGRGETQYF.

The chain links TRBV10-2 to TRBJ1-1; 8 bases fit TRBD1. The germline CDR1 and CDR2 sequences are WSHSY and SAAADI. CDR3 size: 15 residues. V dropped 6 bases and J dropped 7; count of bases not matched to a gene: 13. CDR3 residues: CASSLTGAEVGEAFF. CDR3 DNA sequence: TGCGCCAGCAGCCTGACAGGGGCAGAGGTCGGTGAAGCTTTCTTT.